This entry concerns a single TCR beta chain. Its antigen is not identified. TCRdb ran MiXCR on the RT-PCR reads and lists one entry per CDR3 protein. The data show more than 450,000 distinct CDR3 sequences, with about 10% seen just once and more than 8.5% held by the top ten. The sample comes from a study of response to subunit inactivated influenza vaccine. Study observations and caveats: There was a suggestion from the authors that each seasonal influenza vaccination recruits few new T cells.

The sequences come from PBMCs from blood, collected on the day of vaccination. This clonotype was sampled from a man aged 50 to 59 who received an inactivated influenza vaccine.

This CDR3 is CASSSPNGAEAFF. DNA for the CDR3: TGTGCCAGCAGCTCCCCAAATGGTGCTGAAGCTTTCTTT. The gene calls are TRBV7-2 and TRBJ1-1, with D uncertain. The germline V and J ends were trimmed by 4 bases and 6 bases, with 12 bases remaining between them. CDR1 is SGHTA and CDR2 is FQGNSA in the germline V gene. The CDR3 is 13 amino acids.